The sequence of this T cell receptor (beta chain) was determined in a study of breast tumors, draining lymph nodes, adjacent tissues. Axillary draining lymph nodes of breast cancer patients supplied the node samples. There are many counts of this clonotype. Antigen: not known. TCRdb passed the multiplex PCR reads through MiXCR, listing each CDR3 protein once. The repertoire holds over 70,000 distinct CDR3 sequences, with around 30% as singletons. Germline CDR1 reads DFQATT; CDR2 reads SNEGSKA (reference sequence). This CDR3 region has 14 residues. V was pared by 3 bases and J by 0 bases, with 9 bases between. Findings of the study overall: The data were judged consistent with most tumor T cells coming from lymph node and expanding in tumor. Tumor and nontumor repertoires were significantly more similar in luminal-like than in basal-like breast cancer. Compared with lymph nodes, tumors were less diverse; compared with nontumor tissue, more.

The sample consisted of axillary lymph node tissue. The receptor was derived from a female donor with breast cancer. Some clones in this sample may be carry-over from other donors' samples. The rearrangement joins TRBV20-1 to TRBJ1-5; no clear D gene. DNA for the CDR3: TGCAGTGCTAGGGAGGACCTTAGCAATCAGCCCCAGCATTTT. The encoded protein is CSAREDLSNQPQHF.